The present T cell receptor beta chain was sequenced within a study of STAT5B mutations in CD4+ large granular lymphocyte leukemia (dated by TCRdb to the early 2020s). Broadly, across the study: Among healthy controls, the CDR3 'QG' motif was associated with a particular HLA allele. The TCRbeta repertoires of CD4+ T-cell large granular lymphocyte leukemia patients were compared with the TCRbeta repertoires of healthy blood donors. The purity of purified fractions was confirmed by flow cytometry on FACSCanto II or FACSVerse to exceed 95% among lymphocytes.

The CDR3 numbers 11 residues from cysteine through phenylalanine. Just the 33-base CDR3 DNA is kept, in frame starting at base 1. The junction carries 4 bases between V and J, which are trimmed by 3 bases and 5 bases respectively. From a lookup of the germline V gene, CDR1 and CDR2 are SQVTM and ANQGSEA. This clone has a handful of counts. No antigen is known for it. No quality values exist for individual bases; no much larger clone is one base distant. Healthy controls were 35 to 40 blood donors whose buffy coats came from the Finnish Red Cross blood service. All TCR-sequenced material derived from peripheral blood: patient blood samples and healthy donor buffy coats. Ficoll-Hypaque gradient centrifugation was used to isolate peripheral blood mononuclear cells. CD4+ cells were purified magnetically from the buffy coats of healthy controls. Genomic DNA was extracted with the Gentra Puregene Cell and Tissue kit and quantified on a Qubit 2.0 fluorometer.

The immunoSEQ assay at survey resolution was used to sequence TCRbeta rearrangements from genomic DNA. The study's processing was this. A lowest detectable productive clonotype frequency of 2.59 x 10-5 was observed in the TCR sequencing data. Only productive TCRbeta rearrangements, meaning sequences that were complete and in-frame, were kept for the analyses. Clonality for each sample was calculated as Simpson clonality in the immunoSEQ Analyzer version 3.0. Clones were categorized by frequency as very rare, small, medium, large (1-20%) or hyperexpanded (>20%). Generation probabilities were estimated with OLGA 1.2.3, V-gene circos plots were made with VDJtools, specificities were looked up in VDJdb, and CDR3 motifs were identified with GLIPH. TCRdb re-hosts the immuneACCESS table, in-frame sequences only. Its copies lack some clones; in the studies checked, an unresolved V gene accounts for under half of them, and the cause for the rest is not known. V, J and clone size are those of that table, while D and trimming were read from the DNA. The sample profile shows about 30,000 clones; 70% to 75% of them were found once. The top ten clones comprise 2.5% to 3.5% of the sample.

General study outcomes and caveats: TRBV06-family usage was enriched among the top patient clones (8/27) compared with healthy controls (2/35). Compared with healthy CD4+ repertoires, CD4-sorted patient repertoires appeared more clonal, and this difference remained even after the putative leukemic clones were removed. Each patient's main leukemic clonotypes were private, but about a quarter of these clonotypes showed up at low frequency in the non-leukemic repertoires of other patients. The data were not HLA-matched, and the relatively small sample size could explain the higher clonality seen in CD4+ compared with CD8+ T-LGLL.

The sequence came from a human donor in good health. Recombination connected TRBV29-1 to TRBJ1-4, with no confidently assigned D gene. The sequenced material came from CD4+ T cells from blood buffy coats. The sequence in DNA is TGCAGCGTTGAGAAGAATGAAAAACTGTTTTTT. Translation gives CSVEKNEKLFF.